Shown below are 26 T cell receptor beta chains from a single sample sequenced in a study of cytomegalovirus exposure and HLA in healthy donors. In the PCR, 60 Vbeta and 13 Jbeta primers were used. Measured with immunoSEQ multiplex PCR; TCRdb has only the in-frame clones, and not every one. The profile covers over 80,000 clones, with 65% to 85% appearing a single time and approximately 14% taken by the ten largest. Source material: PBMCs. These TCRs come from a woman in her 70s in good health and CMV-seropositive.

This clone has only a few counts. CDR3 sequence: CASSAGGGTEAFF. CDR3 bases: TGTGCCAGCAGTGCAGGGGGCGGGACTGAAGCTTTCTTT. This sequence joins TRBV2 and TRBJ1-1; 8 bases are a match to TRBD1. This CDR3 has 13 residues. CDR1 and CDR2 (germline): SNHLY, FYNNEI. V gave up 4 bases and J gave up 5 bases; unmatched junction bases: 3.

The genes are TRBV30 and TRBJ2-7; 9 bases map to TRBD2. The J segment lost 0 bases and the V segment lost 2 bases, leaving 5 bases of the junction unmatched. CDR3 length: 15 residues. Germline V lookup: CDR1 GTSNPN, CDR2 SVGIG (reference sequence). This chain's CDR3 is CAWSRLAGTSYEQYF. The CDR3 nucleotides read TGTGCCTGGAGTAGGCTAGCGGGAACCTCCTACGAGCAGTACTTC.

For this clone: At one end the junction does not follow the germline gene, possibly because of a read error. This chain joins TRBV7-7 and TRBJ2-1; 14 nucleotides line up with TRBD2. The V gene's germline CDR1 is SSHAT and CDR2 FNYEAQ (reference sequence). The CDR3 is 17 residues long. The CDR3 DNA sequence: TGTGCTAGCAGCCGGGGACTAGCGGGAGAGGCCTACAATGAGCAGTTCTTC. It encodes CASSRGLAGEAYNEQFF. Filled out from reference TRBV7-7 and TRBJ2-1, the complete variable domain reads GAGVSQSPRYKVTKRGQDVTLRCDPISSHATLYWYQQALGQGPEFLTYFNYEAQPDKSGLPSDRFSAERPEGSISTLTIQRTEQRDSAMYRCASSRGLAGEAYNEQFFGPGTRLTVL.

This sequence joins TRBV29-1 and TRBJ2-3; D perhaps matches TRBD2 (5 bases). From germline, CDR1 is SQVTM and CDR2 ANQGSEA. There are 13 residues in the CDR3. Trimming took off 1 base at V and 3 bases at J, with 8 bases between the two ends. CDR3 coding DNA: TGCAGCGTTGAAGGGGAGACGACAGATACGCAGTATTTT. It codes for CSVEGETTDTQYF.

This clone has only a few counts. This sequence joins TRBV19 and TRBJ2-7; TRBD1 agrees at 9 bases. Losses at the gene ends were 5 bases for V and 3 bases for J; bases not matched to a gene: 11. The CDR3 has 16 amino acids. Germline-derived CDR1 and CDR2 are LNHDA and SQIVND (reference sequence). The CDR3 here is CASSLRGQGGIYEQYF. CDR3 in DNA: TGTGCCAGTAGTCTACGGGGACAGGGCGGCATCTACGAGCAGTACTTC.

CDR3 nucleotides: TGCGCCAGCAGTTTCAGGGAGGAAGATGGCTACACCTTC. Protein: CASSFREEDGYTF. The genes are TRBV5-1 and TRBJ1-2; TRBD1 is a possible D gene (5 bases). V shed 5 bases and J shed 6 bases, with 14 bases lying between them. From germline, CDR1 is SGHRS and CDR2 YFSETQ. The CDR3 runs 13 residues.

The CDR3 is CASSVGTVFGELFF. The CDR3 DNA sequence: TGTGCCAGCAGCGTTGGTACAGTCTTCGGGGAGCTGTTTTTT. The chain combines TRBV9 with TRBJ2-2, with D hard to call. Germline V CDR1 and CDR2: SGDLS, YYNGEE. This CDR3 contains 14 residues. The V and J ends lost 2 bases and 7 bases respectively, with 12 bases between them.

This chain uses TRBV27 with TRBJ1-4; D might be TRBD1 (6 bases). With 5 bases removed from V and 7 bases from J, the gap between germline ends came to 14 bases. Germline-derived CDR1 and CDR2 are MNHEY and SMNVEV (reference sequence). This CDR3 is 14 amino acids long. The CDR3 is CASSGRVGGEKLFF. The CDR3 region has the DNA TGTGCCAGCAGTGGTAGGGTAGGGGGTGAAAAACTGTTTTTT.

There are a few counts of this clone. V and J are TRBV6-6 and TRBJ2-5; 11 positions match TRBD2. Germline values: CDR1 MNHNY, CDR2 SVGAGI (reference sequence). This CDR3 has 15 amino acids. V was clipped by 8 bases and J by 5 bases; unmatched bases: 10. The CDR3 DNA is TGTGCCAGCCGGGAGTTAGCGGGAGGGAAGGAGACCCAGTACTTC. It yields the protein CASRELAGGKETQYF.

J is TRBJ2-5 and V is TRBV7-3; 10 bases match TRBD2. V shed 4 bases and J 2 bases; nucleotides not matched to a gene: 4. Germline CDR1 and CDR2: SGHTA and FQGTGA. CDR3 length: 15 amino acids. As DNA, the CDR3 is TGTGCCAGCAGCTCGCTAGCGGGAGAGCAAGAGACCCAGTACTTC. Encoded protein: CASSSLAGEQETQYF.

V gene TRBV10-3 combines with J gene TRBJ1-4, with 7 bases aligning to TRBD1. This CDR3 comprises 15 residues. With V trimmed by 6 bases and J by 3 bases, 7 bases remained unmatched. CDR1 is ENHRY and CDR2 is SYGVKD in the germline V gene. CDR3 DNA sequence: TGTGCCATCAGGGGGGACAGCGGACCTAATGAAAAACTGTTTTTT. Translating it yields CAIRGDSGPNEKLFF.

The table lists this clone with a few counts. This rearrangement joins TRBV28 to TRBJ2-7; D is unresolved. V was shortened by 5 bases and J by 4 bases, with 6 bases between the two germline ends. Germline-derived CDR1 and CDR2 are MDHEN and SYDVKM. The CDR3 loop spans 11 amino acids. The CDR3 coding sequence is TGTGCCAGCAGTGCAGCGTACGAGCAGTACTTC. This sequence encodes CASSAAYEQYF.

This clone was detected only a few times. J is TRBJ2-5 and V is TRBV19; D possibly corresponds to TRBD1 (5 bases). Germline assignment: CDR1 LNHDA and CDR2 SQIVND (reference sequence). The CDR3 is 13 amino acids. Between the trimmed V and J ends, which lost 2 bases and 5 bases, there was a span of 9 bases. The CDR3 nucleotides read TGTGCCAGTAGTATACAGGGCACTGAGACCCAGTACTTC. This gives the protein CASSIQGTETQYF. Using reference TRBV19 and TRBJ2-5 for the parts outside the CDR3, the full variable domain is DGGITQSPKYLFRKEGQNVTLSCEQNLNHDAMYWYRQDPGQGLRLIYYSQIVNDFQKGDIAEGYSVSREKKESFPLTVTSAQKNPTAFYLCASSIQGTETQYFGPGTRLLVL.

This chain connects TRBV11-3 to TRBJ2-2; 7 bases align to TRBD1. The CDR3 covers 13 residues. Germline loops: CDR1 SGHNT, CDR2 YENEEA. Trimming took 5 bases from V and 7 from J; bases not matched to a gene: 4. This CDR3 is CASSPRTGGELFF. CDR3 bases: TGTGCCAGCAGCCCGAGGACAGGCGGGGAGCTGTTTTTT.

The rearrangement links TRBV27 to TRBJ2-7, with TRBD1 identical over 9 bases. The CDR3 covers 16 residues. Germline-derived CDR1 and CDR2 are MNHEY and SMNVEV (reference sequence). The ends lost 8 bases at V and 3 bases at J; junction bases unmatched: 14. The CDR3 spells CASHGTGSIGYYEQYF. The CDR3 DNA reads TGTGCCAGCCACGGGACAGGGTCAATCGGGTACTACGAGCAGTACTTC.

Only a few counts were recorded for this clone. This chain connects TRBV9 to TRBJ2-7, with 12 bases lining up with TRBD2. The V segment lost 4 bases and the J segment 3 bases; nucleotides outside the gene matches: 8. Germline V gene data show CDR1 as SGDLS and CDR2 as YYNGEE. The CDR3 length is 16 residues. DNA of the CDR3: TGTGCCAGCAGCCCCAGACTAGCGGGAGCGGTCTACGAGCAGTACTTC. Translation gives CASSPRLAGAVYEQYF.

The rearrangement joins TRBV19 to TRBJ1-3; D not resolved. Trimming stripped 6 bases from V and 8 bases from J, with 8 bases between. Per the germline V gene, CDR1 is LNHDA and CDR2 is SQIVND (reference sequence). CDR3 length: 11 amino acids. The CDR3 here is CASSRLDTIYF. The CDR3 nucleotides are TGTGCCAGTAGCCGTCTCGACACCATATATTTT. Looking up the rest from reference TRBV19 and TRBJ1-3 gives the full variable domain: DGGITQSPKYLFRKEGQNVTLSCEQNLNHDAMYWYRQDPGQGLRLIYYSQIVNDFQKGDIAEGYSVSREKKESFPLTVTSAQKNPTAFYLCASSRLDTIYFGEGSWLTVV.

V gene TRBV7-3 combines with J gene TRBJ2-2, with 7 nucleotides matching TRBD1. The CDR3 runs 14 residues. The germline V gene has CDR1 SGHTA and CDR2 FQGTGA. The trim removed 5 bases at V and 6 bases at J, leaving 6 bases unmatched. The CDR3 reads CASSLQGSSGELFF. In DNA, the CDR3 is TGTGCCAGCAGCCTACAGGGGAGCTCCGGGGAGCTGTTTTTT.

This chain links TRBV11-2 with TRBJ2-1, with TRBD2 matching 9 bases. Germline V gene sequence: CDR1 SGHAT, CDR2 FQNNGV. J gave up 9 bases and V 8 bases, and 11 bases lay outside the gene matches. The length of the CDR3 is 14 residues. The chain's CDR3 is CASSYAAGGTEQFF. DNA for the CDR3: TGTGCCAGCTCCTATGCGGCGGGAGGGACTGAGCAGTTCTTC.

This clone was detected only once. The CDR3 DNA follows: TGTGCCAGCAGCGTAGGGACAGACCAAGAGACCCAGTACTTC. Its translation: CASSVGTDQETQYF. This chain joins TRBV9 and TRBJ2-5; a weak D match, TRBD1 (6 bases). V was shortened by 0 bases and J by 0 bases, with 6 bases between the two germline ends. CDR1 SGDLS and CDR2 YYNGEE come from the germline V gene. CDR3 size: 14 residues.

V and J are TRBV18 and TRBJ2-5, with 8 bases aligning to TRBD1. This CDR3 region has 16 residues. The germline V gene has CDR1 KGHSH and CDR2 LQKENI. Losses at the gene ends were 3 bases for V and 7 bases for J; bases not matched to a gene: 13. In DNA form, the CDR3 reads TGTGCCAGCTCACCGCCTGCGGGCAGGGGGCGAGTGACCCAGTACTTC. Its protein product is CASSPPAGRGRVTQYF.

This clone has a handful of counts. The CDR3, as DNA: TGTGCCAGCAGTGAGGAGGTCGCAGGATTTGGCACAGATACGCAGTATTTT. Translating it yields CASSEEVAGFGTDTQYF. The chain employs TRBV6-1 and TRBJ2-3, with a tentative D call TRBD2 (5 bases). The germline V gene has CDR1 MNHNS and CDR2 SASEGT. This CDR3 spans 17 amino acids. V was pared by 3 bases and J by 1 base, with 17 bases between.

The V gene is TRBV9, the J gene TRBJ1-4; 7 bases align to TRBD1. V gave up 3 bases and J gave up 4 bases; unmatched junction bases: 12. The V gene's germline CDR1 is SGDLS and CDR2 YYNGEE. This CDR3 contains 17 residues. CDR3 sequence reads: CASSAQGRGQGNEKLFF. The CDR3 DNA follows: TGTGCCAGCAGCGCCCAGGGAAGGGGGCAAGGTAATGAAAAACTGTTTTTT.

This chain links TRBV5-1 with TRBJ1-2, with 8 bases fitting TRBD1. With V trimmed by 4 bases and J by 4 bases, 12 bases remained unmatched. This CDR3 spans 16 amino acids. From germline, CDR1 is SGHRS and CDR2 YFSETQ. CDR3 coding DNA: TGCGCCAGCAGCCGCGGCGGGCAGGGGGCTGGCTATGGCTACACCTTC. As protein: CASSRGGQGAGYGYTF.

This clone was picked up a small number of times. J is TRBJ1-2 and V is TRBV29-1; 7 nucleotides match TRBD1. The CDR3 covers 14 residues. V shed 0 bases and J 2 bases; nucleotides not matched to a gene: 3. Per the germline V gene, CDR1 is SQVTM and CDR2 is ANQGSEA. CDR3 sequence (DNA): TGCAGCGTTGAAGAAGGGGGCAGAAACTATGGCTACACCTTC. It encodes CSVEEGGRNYGYTF.

The chain couples TRBV10-1 to TRBJ2-3; 7 bases fit TRBD2. Germline CDR1 and CDR2: WNHNN and SYGVQD (reference sequence). The V and J ends lost 3 bases and 3 bases, in that order; junction bases with no gene match: 3. This CDR3 has 14 amino acids. The CDR3 DNA follows: TGCGCCAGCAGTGACGGGGGGAGTACAGATACGCAGTATTTT. Translated, it gives CASSDGGSTDTQYF.